This is a list of T cell receptor beta chains from one sample in a study of CD8 T cells in ankylosing spondylitis. One entry per CDR3 protein, called by TCRdb with MiXCR from the 5' RACE reads. This repertoire shows approximately 500,000 distinct CDR3 sequences, roughly an eighth found once; its top ten account for nearly 7%. Sequences were obtained from blood, either unsorted or a sorted T cell fraction (not recorded which). These TCRs come from a male donor with ankylosing spondylitis. The CDR3 runs from the conserved cysteine through the conserved F or W. A D gene is named only where the DNA matches it firmly. Rows may omit the clone size; those that give it use once, few, many or a size class.

TRBV29-1,.,TRBJ2-2,few,TGCAGCGCTATTTACGGGAACGGGGAGCTGTTTTTT,CSAIYGNGELFF
TRBV12-3/TRBV12-4,.,TRBJ2-7,.,TGTGCCAGCAGTTTCTACGACAGCTCCTACGAGCAGTACTTC,CASSFYDSSYEQYF
TRBV5-1,.,TRBJ2-1,.,TGCGCCAGCAGCCCCGGGACAACCGACAATGAGCAGTTCTTC,CASSPGTTDNEQFF
TRBV12-3/TRBV12-4,TRBD1,TRBJ1-3,few,TGTGCCAGCTGTACTCGGGACAGGAGCATTTACTCTGGAAACACCATATATTTT,CASCTRDRSIYSGNTIYF
TRBV27,TRBD2,TRBJ2-7,few,TGTGCCAGCAGTCCCCAGCGGGGAAGCTCCTACGAGCAGTACTTC,CASSPQRGSSYEQYF
TRBV20-1,TRBD2,TRBJ2-2,.,TGCAGTGCTAGGCCGGGACTACCGAACACCGGGGAGCTGTTTTTT,CSARPGLPNTGELFF
TRBV20-1,TRBD2,TRBJ2-2,.,TGCAGTGTTGCACTAGCGGGAGGTATCGGGGAGCTGTTTTTT,CSVALAGGIGELFF
TRBV6-1,.,TRBJ2-2,many,TGTGCCAGCAGTGGGGGCAGGGTGGACACCGGGGAGCTGTTTTTT,CASSGGRVDTGELFF
TRBV15,TRBD1,TRBJ2-2,.,TGTGCCACCAGCAGAGATTCGGTTATGAGGGGGCTTGGCGGGGAGCTGTTTTTT,CATSRDSVMRGLGGELFF
TRBV20-1,.,TRBJ1-6,few,TGCAGTGCTAGAGTAAGGGTCGGGAATTCACCCCTCCACTTT,CSARVRVGNSPLHF
TRBV7-9,.,TRBJ1-2,.,TGTGCCAGCAGCTTAGAGTTGGCGAGGGGCAACTATGGCTACACCTTC,CASSLELARGNYGYTF
TRBV12-3/TRBV12-4,TRBD2,TRBJ2-3,.,TGTACCAGCAGTTTCTGGTTAGCGGGAGGGGTCACAGATACGCAGTATTTT,CTSSFWLAGGVTDTQYF
TRBV11-2,.,TRBJ2-7,many,TGTGCCAGCAGCTCTACGGGCGCCTCCTACGAGCAGTACTTC,CASSSTGASYEQYF
TRBV12-5,.,TRBJ2-1,many,TGTGCTAGTGGTAAAAAGCGGCAGGACTGGTTCTTC,CASGKKRQDWFF